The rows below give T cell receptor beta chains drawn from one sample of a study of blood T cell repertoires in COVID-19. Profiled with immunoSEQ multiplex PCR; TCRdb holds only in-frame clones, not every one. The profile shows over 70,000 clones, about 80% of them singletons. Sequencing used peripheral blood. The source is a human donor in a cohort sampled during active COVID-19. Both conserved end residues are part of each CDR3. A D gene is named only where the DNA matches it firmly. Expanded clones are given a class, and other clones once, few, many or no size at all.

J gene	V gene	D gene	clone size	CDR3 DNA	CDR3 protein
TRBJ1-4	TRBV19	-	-	TGTGCCAGTAGTGCCGGGGGGGGATCCTCTAATGAAAAACTGTTTTTT	CASSAGGGSSNEKLFF
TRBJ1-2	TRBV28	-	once	TGTGCCAGCAGTCTGCCAGAAGGGGGGGATGGCTACACCTTC	CASSLPEGGDGYTF
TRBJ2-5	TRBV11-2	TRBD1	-	TGTGCCAGCAGCTTGGGACAGGGAGGCGCGACCCAGTACTTC	CASSLGQGGATQYF
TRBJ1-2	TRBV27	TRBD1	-	TGTGCCAGCAGTCCCGTCTCGACAGGGATAGGCTATGGCTACACCTTC	CASSPVSTGIGYGYTF
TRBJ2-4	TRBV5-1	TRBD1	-	TGCGCCAGCAGCTGGACGGACAAGCAGGGGGTCATAGCCAAAAACATTCAGTACTTC	CASSWTDKQGVIAKNIQYF
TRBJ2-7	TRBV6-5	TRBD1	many	TGTGCCAGCAGTCGGGGGGGACAGGGGGCCTACGAGCAGTACTTC	CASSRGGQGAYEQYF
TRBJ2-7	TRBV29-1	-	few	TGCAGCGTTGGAATTAGTCGAAGCTCCTACGAGCAGTACTTC	CSVGISRSSYEQYF
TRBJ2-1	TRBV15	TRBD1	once	TGTGCCACCAGCAGGGCAGGGGGCCGCTACAATGAGCAGTTCTTC	CATSRAGGRYNEQFF
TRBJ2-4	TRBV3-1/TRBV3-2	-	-	TGTGCCACCCCCAGGTACGGCAAAAACATTCAGTACTTC	CATPRYGKNIQYF
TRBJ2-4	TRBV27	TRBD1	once	TGTGCCAGCAGTCTAGGGACAGCCCTAGCCAAAAACATTCAGTACTTC	CASSLGTALAKNIQYF
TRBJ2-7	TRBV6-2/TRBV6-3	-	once	TGTGCCAGCAGTTACCCCGACAGCTACGAGCAGTACTTC	CASSYPDSYEQYF
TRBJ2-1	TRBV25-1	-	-	TGTGCCAGCAGAGAAGCGGACTACAATGAGCAGTTCTTC	CASREADYNEQFF
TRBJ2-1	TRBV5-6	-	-	TGTGCCAGCAGCCCGTCAGGGATGAATGAGCAGTTCTTC	CASSPSGMNEQFF
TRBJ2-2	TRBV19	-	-	TGTGCCAGTAATCCAGCGAACACCGGGGAGCTGTTTTTT	CASNPANTGELFF
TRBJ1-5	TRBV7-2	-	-	TGTGCCAGCAGCCCCTCCTGGGGGCCTCAGCCCCAGCATTTT	CASSPSWGPQPQHF
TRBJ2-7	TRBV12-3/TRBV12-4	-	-	TGTGCCAGCAGCGGGAGCTACGAGCAGTACTTC	CASSGSYEQYF
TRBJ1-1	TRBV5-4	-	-	TGTGCCAGCAGCTTGCGTGAGACTGAAGCTTTCTTT	CASSLRETEAFF
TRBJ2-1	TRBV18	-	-	TGTGCCAGCTCACCCGGACAAACCTCCTACAATGAGCAGTTCTTC	CASSPGQTSYNEQFF
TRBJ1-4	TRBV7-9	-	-	TGTGCCAGCAGAAACGGGATCCTTACTAATGAAAAACTGTTTTTT	CASRNGILTNEKLFF
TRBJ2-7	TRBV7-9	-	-	TGTGCCAGCAGCTTACAGGGGGGAGTCGGCGACGAGCAGTACTTC	CASSLQGGVGDEQYF
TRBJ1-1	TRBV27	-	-	TGTGCCAGCAGTTCAGGGTTTCGGAACACTGAAGCTTTCTTT	CASSSGFRNTEAFF
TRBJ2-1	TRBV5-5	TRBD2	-	TGTGCCAGCAGCTTTTTGCCCGGGGCGGGAGGAAATGAGCAGTTCTTC	CASSFLPGAGGNEQFF
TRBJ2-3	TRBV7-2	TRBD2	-	TGTGCCAGCAGCTTTAGCGGGGGAAGCACAGATACGCAGTATTTT	CASSFSGGSTDTQYF
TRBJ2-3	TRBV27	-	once	TGTGCCAGCAGTCACACGATCCTAGATACGCAGTATTTT	CASSHTILDTQYF
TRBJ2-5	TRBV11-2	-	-	TGTGCCAGCAGCTTCGGAGGTCAAGAGACCCAGTACTTC	CASSFGGQETQYF
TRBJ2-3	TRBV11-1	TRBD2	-	TGTGCCAGCAGCGTAGGGACTAGCGGGGAACGTACGCAGTATTTT	CASSVGTSGERTQYF
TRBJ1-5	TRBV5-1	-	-	TGCGCCAGCAGCCCGGGACTGATTAGCAATCAGCCCCAGCATTTT	CASSPGLISNQPQHF
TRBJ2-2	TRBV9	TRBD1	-	TGTGCCAGCAGCGTAGGAGGGACAGCGAACACCGGGGAGCTGTTTTTT	CASSVGGTANTGELFF
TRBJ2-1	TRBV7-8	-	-	TGTGCCAGCAGCTTCGGCAATGAGCAGTTCTTC	CASSFGNEQFF
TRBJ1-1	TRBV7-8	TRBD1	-	TGTGCCAGCAGCTTCGACAGGGGAGGCGGAACTGAAGCTTTCTTT	CASSFDRGGGTEAFF
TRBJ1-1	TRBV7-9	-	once	TGTGCCAGCAGCCGTCTTTTGAACACTGAAGCTTTCTTT	CASSRLLNTEAFF
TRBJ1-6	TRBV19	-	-	TGTGCCAGTACTCAGTTCTCCTATAATTCACCCCTCCACTTT	CASTQFSYNSPLHF
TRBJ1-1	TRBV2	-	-	TGTGCCAGCGGTGACCATTTCGGTGCTTTCTTT	CASGDHFGAFF
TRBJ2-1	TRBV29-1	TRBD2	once	TGCAGCGTGCTCCCTCGGGGGGGTGGGGCCAATGAGCAGTTCTTC	CSVLPRGGGANEQFF
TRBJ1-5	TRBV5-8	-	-	TGTGCCAGCAGCTTGGCGGCAGGGGCAAAGAATCAGCCCCAGCATTTT	CASSLAAGAKNQPQHF
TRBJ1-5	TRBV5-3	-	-	TGTGCCAGAAGCTTCTTAATAAATCAGCCCCAGCATTTT	CARSFLINQPQHF
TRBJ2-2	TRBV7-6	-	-	TGTGCCAGCAGCTTACAAGCGGCGAGCACCGGGGAGCTGTTTTTT	CASSLQAASTGELFF
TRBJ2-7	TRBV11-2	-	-	TGTGCCAGCAGCTTCGGGTACTCCTACGAGCAGTACTTC	CASSFGYSYEQYF
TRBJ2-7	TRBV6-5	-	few	TGTGCCAGCAGAGCGCCACTTACCTACGAGCAGTACTTC	CASRAPLTYEQYF
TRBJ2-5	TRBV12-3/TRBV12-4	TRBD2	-	TGTGCCAGCAGTTTATACGGGGGGGAGACCCAGTACTTC	CASSLYGGETQYF
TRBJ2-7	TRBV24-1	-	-	TGTGCCACCAGTGATCTGGACAGCCCCTACGAGCAGTACTTC	CATSDLDSPYEQYF
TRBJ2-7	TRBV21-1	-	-	TGTGCCAGCATCACCCAAGGGGGGACAGTGTACTACGAGCAGTACTTC	CASITQGGTVYYEQYF
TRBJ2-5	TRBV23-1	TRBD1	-	TGCGCCAGCACTAACCGAGGCTGGGGACAGCAAGAGACCCAGTACTTC	CASTNRGWGQQETQYF
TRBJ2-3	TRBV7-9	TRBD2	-	TGTGCCAGCATGGGGGGGAGCACAGATACGCAGTATTTT	CASMGGSTDTQYF
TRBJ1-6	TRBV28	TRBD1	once	TGTGCCAGCAGTCCGGGACAGGGTCATAATTCACCCCTCCACTTT	CASSPGQGHNSPLHF
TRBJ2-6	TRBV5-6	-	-	TGTGCCAGCAGCTCCCGGGACACCCGTTCTGGGGCCAACGTCCTGACTTTC	CASSSRDTRSGANVLTF